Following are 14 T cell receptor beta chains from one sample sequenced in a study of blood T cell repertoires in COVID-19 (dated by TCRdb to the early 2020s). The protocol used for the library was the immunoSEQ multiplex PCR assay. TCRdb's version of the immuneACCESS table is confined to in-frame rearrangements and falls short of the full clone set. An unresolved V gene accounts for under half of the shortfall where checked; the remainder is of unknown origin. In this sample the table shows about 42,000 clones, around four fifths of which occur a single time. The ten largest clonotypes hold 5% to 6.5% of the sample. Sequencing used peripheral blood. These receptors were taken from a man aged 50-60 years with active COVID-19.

As DNA, the CDR3 is TGTGCCAGCAGTGATCAGGGCTCCTACAATGAGCAGTTCTTC. Translating gives CASSDQGSYNEQFF. The chain links TRBV6-1 to TRBJ2-1; TRBD1 is a possible D gene (5 bases). The CDR3 consists of 14 residues. Germline CDR1 reads MNHNS; CDR2 reads SASEGT. Trimming shortened V by 3 bases and J by 0 bases, and 6 bases separated the two germline ends.

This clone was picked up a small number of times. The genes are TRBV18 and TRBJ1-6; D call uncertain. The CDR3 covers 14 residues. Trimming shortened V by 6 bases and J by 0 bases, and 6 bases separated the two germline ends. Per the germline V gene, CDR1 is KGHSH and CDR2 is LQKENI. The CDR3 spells CASSRSSYNSPLHF. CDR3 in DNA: TGTGCCAGCTCCCGGAGCTCCTATAATTCACCCCTCCACTTT.

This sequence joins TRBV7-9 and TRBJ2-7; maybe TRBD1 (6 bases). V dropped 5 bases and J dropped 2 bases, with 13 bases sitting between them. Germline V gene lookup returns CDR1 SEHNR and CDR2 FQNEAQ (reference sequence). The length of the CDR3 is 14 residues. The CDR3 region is CASSVRDKPYEQYF. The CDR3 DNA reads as TGTGCCAGCAGCGTCCGGGACAAGCCCTACGAGCAGTACTTC. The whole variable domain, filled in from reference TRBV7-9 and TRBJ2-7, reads DTGVSQNPRHKITKRGQNVTFRCDPISEHNRLYWYRQTLGQGPEFLTYFQNEAQLEKSRLLSDRFSAERPKGSFSTLEIQRTEQGDSAMYLCASSVRDKPYEQYFGPGTRLTVT.

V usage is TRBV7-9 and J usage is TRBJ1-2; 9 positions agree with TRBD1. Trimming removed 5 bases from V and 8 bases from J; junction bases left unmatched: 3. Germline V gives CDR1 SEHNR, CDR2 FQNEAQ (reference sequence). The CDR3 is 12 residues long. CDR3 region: CASSQGQGGYTF. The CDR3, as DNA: TGTGCCAGCAGCCAGGGACAGGGCGGCTACACCTTC.

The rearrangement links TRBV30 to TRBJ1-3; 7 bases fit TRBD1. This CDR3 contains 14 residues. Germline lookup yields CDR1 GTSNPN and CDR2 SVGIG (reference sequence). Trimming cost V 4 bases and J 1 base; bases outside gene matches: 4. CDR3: CAWTLGQSGNTIYF. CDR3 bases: TGTGCCTGGACCTTGGGACAGTCTGGAAACACCATATATTTT.

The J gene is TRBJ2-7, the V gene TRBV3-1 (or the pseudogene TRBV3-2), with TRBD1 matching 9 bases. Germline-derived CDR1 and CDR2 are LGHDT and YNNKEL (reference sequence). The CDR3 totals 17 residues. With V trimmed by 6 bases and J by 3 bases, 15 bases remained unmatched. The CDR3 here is CASSIRDREKGNYEQYF. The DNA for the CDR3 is TGTGCCAGCAGTATCCGGGACAGGGAGAAAGGGAACTACGAGCAGTACTTC.

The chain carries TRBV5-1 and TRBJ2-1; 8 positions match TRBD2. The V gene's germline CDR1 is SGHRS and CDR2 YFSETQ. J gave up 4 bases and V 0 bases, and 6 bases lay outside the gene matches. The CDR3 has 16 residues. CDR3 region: CASSLGTSGFYNEQFF. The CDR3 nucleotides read TGCGCCAGCAGCTTGGGAACTAGCGGTTTTTACAATGAGCAGTTCTTC.

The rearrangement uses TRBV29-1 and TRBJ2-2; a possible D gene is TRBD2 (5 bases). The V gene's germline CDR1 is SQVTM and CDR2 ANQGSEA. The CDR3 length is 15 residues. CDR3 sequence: CSFRSGGSNTGELFF. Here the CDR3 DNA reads TGCAGTTTCAGATCGGGCGGGTCGAACACCGGGGAGCTGTTTTTT.

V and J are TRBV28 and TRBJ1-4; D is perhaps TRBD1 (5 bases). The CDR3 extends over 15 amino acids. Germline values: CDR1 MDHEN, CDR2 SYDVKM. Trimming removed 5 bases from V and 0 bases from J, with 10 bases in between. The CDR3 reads CASSRGGATNEKLFF. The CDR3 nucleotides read TGTGCCAGCAGTCGTGGGGGGGCAACTAATGAAAAACTGTTTTTT. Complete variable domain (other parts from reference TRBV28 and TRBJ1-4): DVKVTQSSRYLVKRTGEKVFLECVQDMDHENMFWYRQDPGLGLRLIYFSYDVKMKEKGDIPEGYSVSREKKERFSLILESASTNQTSMYLCASSRGGATNEKLFFGSGTQLSVL.

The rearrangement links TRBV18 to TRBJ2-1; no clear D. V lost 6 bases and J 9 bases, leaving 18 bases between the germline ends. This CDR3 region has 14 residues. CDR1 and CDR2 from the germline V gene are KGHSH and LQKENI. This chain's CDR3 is CASSPIGPSGEQFF. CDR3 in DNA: TGTGCCAGCTCCCCAATTGGGCCGTCCGGTGAGCAGTTCTTC.

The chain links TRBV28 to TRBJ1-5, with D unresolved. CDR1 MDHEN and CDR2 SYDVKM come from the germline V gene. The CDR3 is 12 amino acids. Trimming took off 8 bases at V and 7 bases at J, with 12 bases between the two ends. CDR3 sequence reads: CASGPELQPQHF. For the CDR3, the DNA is TGTGCCAGCGGGCCGGAATTACAGCCCCAGCATTTT.

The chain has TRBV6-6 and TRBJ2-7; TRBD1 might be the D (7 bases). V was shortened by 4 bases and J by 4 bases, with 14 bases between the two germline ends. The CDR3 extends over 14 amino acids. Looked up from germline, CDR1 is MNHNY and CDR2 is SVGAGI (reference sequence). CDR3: CASSFGQGGYEQYF. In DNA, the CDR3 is TGTGCCAGCAGTTTTGGGCAGGGGGGATACGAGCAGTACTTC.

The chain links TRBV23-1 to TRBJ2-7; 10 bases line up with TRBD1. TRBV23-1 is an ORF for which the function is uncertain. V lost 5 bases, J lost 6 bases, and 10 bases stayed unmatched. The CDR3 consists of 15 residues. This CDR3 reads CASSSGQGTGVEQYF. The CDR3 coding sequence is TGCGCCAGCAGTAGTGGGCAGGGGACAGGGGTCGAGCAGTACTTC.

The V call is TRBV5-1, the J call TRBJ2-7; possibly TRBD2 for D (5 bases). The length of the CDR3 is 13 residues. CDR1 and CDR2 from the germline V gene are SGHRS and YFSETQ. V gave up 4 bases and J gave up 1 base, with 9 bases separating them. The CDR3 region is CASSGSMSYEQYF. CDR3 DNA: TGCGCCAGCAGCGGGAGTATGTCCTACGAGCAGTACTTC.